This entry lists 23 T cell receptor beta chains sequenced from one sample in a study of blood T cell repertoires in COVID-19. Assay used: immunoSEQ multiplex PCR; TCRdb lists only in-frame clones, some missing. The data contain roughly 50,000 clones, about 90% of them singletons. Sequencing was carried out using peripheral blood. All receptors come from an elderly man with acute or convalescent COVID-19.

The rearrangement links TRBV30 to TRBJ2-6; 9 nucleotides line up with TRBD1. Germline V gives CDR1 GTSNPN, CDR2 SVGIG (reference sequence). After removal of 8 bases from V and 2 bases from J, the junction contained 7 bases not matched to a gene. This CDR3 has 15 amino acids. The CDR3 coding sequence is TGTGCCGGGGACAGGGTAGGGCCTGGGGCCAACGTCCTGACTTTC. This codes for CAGDRVGPGANVLTF.

V usage is TRBV10-3 and J usage is TRBJ2-7; D perhaps matches TRBD1 (6 bases). This CDR3 contains 14 residues. The germline V and J ends were trimmed by 11 bases and 6 bases, with 23 bases remaining between them. In germline, CDR1 is ENHRY, CDR2 SYGVKD. The CDR3 region is CAPFLGALLSEQYF. The CDR3 nucleotides are TGTGCCCCATTCTTGGGGGCGCTTCTGTCCGAGCAGTACTTC.

This clone was found a few times. The chain carries TRBV28 and TRBJ1-1, with D perhaps TRBD1 (5 bases). This CDR3 has 15 residues. Germline CDR1 is MDHEN and CDR2 is SYDVKM. Trimming pared 5 bases from V and 4 bases from J, leaving 17 bases between. The CDR3 DNA sequence: TGTGCCAGCAGTACCGACGGGGGGATGGGCACTGAAGCTTTCTTT. Translation gives CASSTDGGMGTEAFF.

This clone appeared once. This chain links TRBV5-1 with TRBJ2-3, with D possibly being TRBD2 (6 bases). The CDR3 has 15 residues. Germline V CDR1 and CDR2: SGHRS, YFSETQ. V was cut by 2 bases and J by 1 base, with 11 bases left in between. This chain's CDR3 is CASSLLRGGTDTQYF. The CDR3 DNA reads as TGCGCCAGCAGCTTACTGCGGGGTGGCACAGATACGCAGTATTTT.

The chain joins TRBV14 to TRBJ2-1; possible D gene TRBD1, 6 bases. The length of the CDR3 is 16 residues. V lost 7 bases, J lost 0 bases, and 16 bases lay in between. Germline lookup yields CDR1 SGHDN and CDR2 FVKESK. CDR3 sequence: CASTPKTGSSYNEQFF. CDR3 nucleotide sequence: TGTGCCAGCACCCCCAAAACAGGGAGCTCCTACAATGAGCAGTTCTTC.

The rearrangement links TRBV9 to TRBJ2-3; a weak D match, TRBD2 (7 bases). CDR1 and CDR2 from the germline V gene are SGDLS and YYNGEE. This CDR3 contains 14 residues. V lost 6 bases, J lost 8 bases, and 19 bases lay in between. The DNA of the CDR3 is TGTGCCAGCACCCTGCGGGGGCAAATCCCTACGCAGTATTTT. Encoded protein: CASTLRGQIPTQYF.

This rearrangement joins TRBV19 to TRBJ1-1; 10 bases map to TRBD1. The CDR3 length is 14 residues. V shed 5 bases and J 4 bases; nucleotides not matched to a gene: 4. Germline V gene lookup returns CDR1 LNHDA and CDR2 SQIVND (reference sequence). CDR3 residues: CASSATGGFTEAFF. Here the CDR3 DNA reads TGTGCCAGTAGTGCGACAGGGGGCTTCACTGAAGCTTTCTTT.

The chain couples TRBV14 to TRBJ1-1; tentatively, D is TRBD1 (5 bases). With 1 base removed from V and 6 bases from J, the gap between germline ends came to 9 bases. Germline lookup yields CDR1 SGHDN and CDR2 FVKESK. The CDR3 is 13 amino acids. In DNA form, the CDR3 reads TGTGCCAGCAGCCAAGCCAGGGTCGCTGAAGCTTTCTTT. This translates into CASSQARVAEAFF.

The J gene is TRBJ2-1, the V gene TRBV6-2 or TRBV6-3; 10 positions match TRBD2. The CDR3 spans 16 residues. CDR1 and CDR2 from the germline V gene are MNHEY and SVGEGT. V lost 5 bases and J lost 4; bases outside the gene matches: 8. Here the CDR3 reads CASSRIAGGKYNEQFF. The CDR3 bases are TGTGCCAGCAGTAGAATAGCGGGGGGAAAATACAATGAGCAGTTCTTC.

The chain carries TRBV18 and TRBJ2-1; maybe TRBD2 (5 bases). This CDR3 spans 14 amino acids. Looked up from germline, CDR1 is KGHSH and CDR2 is LQKENI. Trimming stripped 3 bases from V and 4 bases from J, with 10 bases between. The chain's CDR3 is CASSPDLGYNEQFF. CDR3 DNA sequence: TGTGCCAGCTCACCGGACTTGGGGTACAATGAGCAGTTCTTC.

CDR3 sequence reads: CASSAGQAETQYF. The CDR3 DNA sequence: TGTGCCAGCAGCGCTGGACAGGCGGAGACCCAGTACTTC. The chain employs TRBV7-8 and TRBJ2-5; 7 positions agree with TRBD1. V shed 5 bases, J shed 5 bases, and the junction held 5 bases outside the gene matches. Germline CDR1 and CDR2: SGHVS and FQNEAQ. CDR3 length: 13 residues. The full variable domain, completed using reference TRBV7-8 and TRBJ2-5, is GAGVSQSPRYKVAKRGQDVALRCDPISGHVSLFWYQQALGQGPEFLTYFQNEAQLDKSGLPSDRFFAERPEGSVSTLKIQRTQQEDSAVYLCASSAGQAETQYFGPGTRLLVL.

The CDR3 nucleotides read TGTGCCACACTTCGGAGAGTTGCCTACGAGCAGTACTTC. Translated: CATLRRVAYEQYF. The J gene is TRBJ2-7, the V gene TRBV9; no firm D call. Looked up from germline, CDR1 is SGDLS and CDR2 is YYNGEE. V lost 9 bases and J lost 2, with 15 bases in between. The CDR3 is made up of 13 amino acids.

The V and J genes are TRBV24-1 and TRBJ2-7; 7 positions agree with TRBD2. Germline trimming cut 3 bases from V and 5 bases from J; bases unmatched to any gene: 6. Looked up from germline, CDR1 is KGHDR and CDR2 is SFDVKD. This CDR3 has 14 amino acids. The CDR3 DNA reads TGTGCCACCAGTGATCCCGCCGCGGGGGACGAGCAGTACTTC. Translated, it gives CATSDPAAGDEQYF.

V gene TRBV24-1 combines with J gene TRBJ1-1, with 7 bases that match TRBD1. With V trimmed by 4 bases and J by 10 bases, 8 bases remained unmatched. Germline V gene data show CDR1 as KGHDR and CDR2 as SFDVKD. The CDR3 has 13 amino acids. CDR3 in DNA: TGTGCCACCAGTGACGTGGGGGACAGCGGAGCTTTCTTT. This codes for CATSDVGDSGAFF.

This clone has just a few counts. The J gene is TRBJ1-1, the V gene TRBV5-5, with D uncertain. The CDR3 has 15 residues. The V gene's germline CDR1 is SGHKS and CDR2 YYEKEE (reference sequence). The V and J ends lost 4 bases and 2 bases respectively, with 15 bases between them. The CDR3 region is CASSRSRGINTEAFF. CDR3 bases: TGTGCCAGCAGCCGAAGCCGGGGAATAAACACTGAAGCTTTCTTT.

This chain connects TRBV6-5 to TRBJ2-6, with D unresolved. Germline CDR1 and CDR2: MNHEY and SVGAGI. The CDR3 consists of 15 residues. Trimming took 6 bases from V and 0 from J, leaving 9 bases between them. The CDR3 DNA sequence: TGTGCCAGCAGACCCGACTTCTCTGGGGCCAACGTCCTGACTTTC. This sequence encodes CASRPDFSGANVLTF.

CDR3 sequence: CASSYCRGGREETQYF. DNA for the CDR3: TGTGCCAGCAGTTATTGTAGGGGGGGCAGGGAAGAGACCCAGTACTTC. The rearrangement uses TRBV6-9 and TRBJ2-5; D might be TRBD2 (7 bases). This CDR3 has 16 residues. V lost 1 base and J 3 bases, leaving 15 bases between the germline ends. CDR1 is MNHGY and CDR2 is SVAAGI in the germline V gene.

The chain links TRBV10-2 to TRBJ1-2; TRBD1 matches 7 bases. With V trimmed by 7 bases and J by 0 bases, 8 bases remained unmatched. Germline CDR1 is WSHSY and CDR2 is SAAADI. The CDR3 runs 15 residues. The DNA of the CDR3 is TGCGCCAGCACCCCCGACAGGGTCGCTAACTATGGCTACACCTTC. Encoded protein: CASTPDRVANYGYTF.

This chain links TRBV19 with TRBJ2-2, with 8 bases lining up with TRBD2. Germline loops: CDR1 LNHDA, CDR2 SQIVND (reference sequence). This CDR3 comprises 15 residues. The V gene end was trimmed by 5 bases and the J gene end by 4 bases; junction bases not matched to a gene: 6. The CDR3 loop is CASSRGLVVTGELFF. The CDR3 bases are TGTGCCAGTAGTCGGGGACTAGTTGTCACCGGGGAGCTGTTTTTT.

J is TRBJ2-5 and V is TRBV29-1; 13 bases match TRBD2. Trimming took 7 bases from V and 2 from J; bases not matched to a gene: 1. CDR3 size: 13 residues. Germline V gives CDR1 SQVTM, CDR2 ANQGSEA. CDR3 bases: TGCAGCGGGACTAGCGGGGGACAAGAGACCCAGTACTTC. Protein sequence: CSGTSGGQETQYF. The full variable domain, with the rest looked up from reference TRBV29-1 and TRBJ2-5, is SAVISQKPSRDICQRGTSLTIQCQVDSQVTMMFWYRQQPGQSLTLIATANQGSEATYESGFVIDKFPISRPNLTFSTLTVSNMSPEDSSIYLCSGTSGGQETQYFGPGTRLLVL.

This chain uses TRBV5-1 with TRBJ2-5, with 9 bases fitting TRBD2. The CDR3 totals 16 residues. V lost 3 bases to trimming and J lost 2 bases; unmatched junction nucleotides: 8. Per germline, CDR1 SGHRS and CDR2 YFSETQ. The CDR3 protein is CASSSLGGGDQETQYF. The CDR3 DNA reads as TGCGCCAGCAGCTCGTTGGGCGGGGGGGATCAAGAGACCCAGTACTTC. Full variable domain (remainder filled in from reference TRBV5-1 and TRBJ2-5): KAGVTQTPRYLIKTRGQQVTLSCSPISGHRSVSWYQQTPGQGLQFLFEYFSETQRNKGNFPGRFSGRQFSNSRSEMNVSTLELGDSALYLCASSSLGGGDQETQYFGPGTRLLVL.

The chain combines TRBV6-5 with TRBJ1-2; D may be TRBD1 (6 bases). CDR1 is MNHEY and CDR2 is SVGAGI in the germline V gene. V was pared by 6 bases and J by 2 bases, with 10 bases between. The length of the CDR3 is 13 residues. This CDR3 is CASRWTANYGYTF. In nucleotides, the CDR3 is TGTGCCAGCAGGTGGACAGCCAACTATGGCTACACCTTC.

The count of this clone is one. The gene calls are TRBV14 and TRBJ1-1; no firm D call. Trimming took off 4 bases at V and 0 bases at J, with 6 bases between the two ends. The CDR3 spans 13 residues. Germline V CDR1 and CDR2: SGHDN, FVKESK. In DNA, the CDR3 is TGTGCCAGCAGCCCCCATTTGAACACTGAAGCTTTCTTT. Amino acid sequence: CASSPHLNTEAFF.